The TCR beta chain described here comes from a study of CD8+CD57+ T cells in acquired aplastic anemia. Germline V gene lookup returns CDR1 SQVTM and CDR2 ANQGSEA. The CDR3 totals 11 residues. V was clipped by 4 bases and J by 9 bases, with 12 bases between them. Genomic DNA templated the TCR beta VDJ and CDR3 profiling. TCRdb re-derived calls from the reads in MiXCR, one entry per CDR3 protein. The profile shows roughly 180,000 distinct CDR3 sequences, 55% to 70% of them singletons. The source of this sequence is a human donor with severe aplastic anemia or a healthy control (not recorded which). The V gene is TRBV29-1, the J gene TRBJ1-1, with D maybe TRBD1 (5 bases). Sequencing was done on a sample of sorted CD4+, CD8+, or CD8+CD57+ T cells (not recorded which) from PBMCs. CDR3 sequence: CSVVGGAKAFF. The CDR3 coding sequence is TGCAGCGTTGTAGGAGGGGCGAAAGCTTTCTTT.